The 10 T cell receptor beta chains presented below share a single source sample, sequenced in a study of identical twins (dated by TCRdb to 2016 to 2017). Receptor amplification or capture employed 5' RACE. The instrument was an Illumina HiSeq 2000. TCRdb itself trimmed the public reads at Q25 with fastp, ran MiXCR and retained productive beta chains. Entries are consolidated by CDR3 protein sequence, retaining the most common genes and DNA. The sample has approximately 210,000 distinct CDR3 sequences on record, approximately 9% of them singletons. The biggest ten clones account for 5% to 6% of the sample. Material for sequencing was memory (CD45RO+) T cells sorted from blood. This sample's cell subset or site label indicates: CD45RO+ enriched T cells. The origin of the receptors is a woman between 18 and 29 years old in good health.

The genes are TRBV5-1 and TRBJ2-1; D is possibly TRBD2 (6 bases). V lost 4 bases to trimming and J lost 9 bases, with 14 bases between them. This CDR3 region has 13 residues. Germline V CDR1 and CDR2: SGHRS, YFSETQ. CDR3 residues: CASSRDFDGEQFF. The CDR3 DNA sequence: TGCGCCAGCAGCCGGGACTTCGACGGTGAGCAGTTCTTC.

This clonotype showed up many times. V is TRBV7-2 and J is TRBJ2-1, with 11 bases aligning to TRBD2. V gave up 5 bases and J gave up 6 bases; unmatched junction bases: 6. The CDR3 totals 15 residues. Germline values: CDR1 SGHTA, CDR2 FQGNSA. CDR3 amino acids: CASSLTSGSSNEQFF. The CDR3 DNA sequence: TGTGCCAGCAGCCTTACTAGCGGGAGTAGCAATGAGCAGTTCTTC.

This clonotype showed up just a few times. CDR3 amino acids: CAWSRAGYAEQFF. In nucleotides, the CDR3 is TGTGCCTGGAGCAGAGCGGGGTACGCAGAGCAGTTCTTC. The chain has TRBV30 and TRBJ2-1; 7 bases agree with TRBD2. Germline V CDR1 and CDR2: GTSNPN, SVGIG (reference sequence). Trimming at V came to 3 bases and at J to 10 bases, leaving 9 bases not matched to a gene. The CDR3 is 13 amino acids.

The sample holds a few counts of this clonotype. V and J are TRBV7-2 and TRBJ2-7; possible D gene TRBD2, 6 bases. Germline CDR1 and CDR2: SGHTA and FQGNSA. The CDR3 is made up of 15 amino acids. Trimming took 4 bases from V and 2 from J, leaving 15 bases between them. The CDR3 here is CASSSEAGPTYEQYF. The CDR3 bases are TGTGCCAGCAGCTCTGAAGCGGGCCCCACCTACGAGCAGTACTTC.

This chain joins TRBV28 and TRBJ1-1; D remains unclear. Trimming left V 4 bases short and J 12 bases short, with 12 bases between. The V gene's germline CDR1 is MDHEN and CDR2 SYDVKM. The CDR3 contains 11 residues. This chain's CDR3 is CASSSVGMTFF. CDR3 bases: TGTGCCAGCAGTTCGGTAGGGATGACTTTCTTT.

The chain is built from TRBV2 and TRBJ2-7; maybe TRBD2 (5 bases). CDR1 and CDR2 (germline): SNHLY, FYNNEI. Trimming stripped 4 bases from V and 0 bases from J, with 10 bases between. This CDR3 is built from 14 residues. DNA of the CDR3: TGTGCCAGCAGTGCGGAGCGGAGCTCCTACGAGCAGTACTTC. Its protein product is CASSAERSSYEQYF.

Only a few counts were recorded for this clonotype. The rearrangement uses TRBV3-1 and TRBJ2-1; tentatively, D is TRBD2 (7 bases). The CDR3 length is 17 residues. V lost 4 bases and J lost 6, with 22 bases in between. CDR1 is LGHDT, CDR2 YNNKEL, per germline (reference sequence). The CDR3 DNA follows: TGTGCCAGCAGCCCCCGGGGGGCGGGGGCCTCTAGCAATGAGCAGTTCTTC. Its protein product is CASSPRGAGASSNEQFF.

This clonotype has only a few counts. The genes are TRBV20-1 and TRBJ2-7; possibly TRBD1 or TRBD2 for D (5 bases each). V was pared by 6 bases and J by 3 bases, with 15 bases between. The germline gives CDR1 DFQATT, CDR2 SNEGSKA (reference sequence). The CDR3 covers 13 residues. The CDR3 loop is CSAPVGRYYEQYF. CDR3 coding DNA: TGCAGTGCCCCCGTGGGACGGTACTACGAGCAGTACTTC.

This clonotype was detected a few times. The rearrangement uses TRBV3-1 and TRBJ2-7; TRBD2 agrees at 11 bases. This CDR3 contains 16 residues. V lost 4 bases, J lost 3 bases, and 8 bases stayed unmatched. Germline V gene lookup returns CDR1 LGHDT and CDR2 YNNKEL (reference sequence). The CDR3 sequence: CASSPYLAGGIYEQYF. In DNA, the CDR3 is TGTGCCAGCAGCCCCTATCTAGCGGGGGGAATCTACGAGCAGTACTTC.

This clonotype was recorded a few times. V and J are TRBV5-1 and TRBJ2-2; D is undetermined. Trimming took 0 bases from V and 1 from J, leaving 7 bases between them. Germline CDR1 and CDR2: SGHRS and YFSETQ. This CDR3 comprises 15 residues. CDR3 region: CASSLEVGNTGELFF. The CDR3 bases are TGCGCCAGCAGCTTGGAGGTCGGGAACACCGGGGAGCTGTTTTTT.